This is a list of T cell receptor beta chains from one sample in a study of cytomegalovirus exposure and HLA in healthy donors. The protocol was immunoSEQ multiplex PCR, while the TCRdb copy is restricted to in-frame clones and leaves out a portion. The profile shows a few hundred thousand clones, about 92% of them singletons. The sample comprised PBMCs. These receptors were obtained from a woman aged 30 to 39 in good health and CMV-seronegative. CDR3s include the opening cysteine and the closing phenylalanine or tryptophan. D genes are given only for firm matches. Expanded clones get a size class; other rows say once, few or many, or leave the size out.

>10|NA|TRBJ2-3|NA|TRBV20-1
CSASNNTQYF
TGCAGTGCTAGCAACAATACCCAGTATTTT
>17|NA|TRBJ2-2|TRBD2|TRBV4-2
CASSQDVLAGGSRELFF
TGTGCCAGCAGCCAAGATGTACTAGCGGGAGGGTCCCGGGAGCTGTTTTTT
>13|NA|TRBJ1-1|NA|TRBV27
CASSVQRNTEAFF
TGTGCCAGCAGTGTACAGAGGAACACTGAAGCTTTCTTT
>15|NA|TRBJ1-1|NA|TRBV5-1
CASSSYPAGTTEAFF
TGCGCCAGCAGTAGTTATCCTGCAGGGACCACTGAAGCTTTCTTT
>13|NA|TRBJ2-1|TRBD1|TRBV7-3
CASSPGQGREQFF
TGTGCCAGCAGCCCCGGACAGGGTCGGGAGCAGTTCTTC
>15|NA|TRBJ2-2|NA|TRBV7-8
CASSYEQTKMGELFF
TGTGCCAGCAGCTATGAACAGACCAAAATGGGGGAGCTGTTTTTT
>13|NA|TRBJ2-7|NA|TRBV18
CASSPSSGYEQYF
TGTGCCAGCTCACCAAGTTCAGGTTACGAGCAGTACTTC
>16|NA|TRBJ2-5|NA|TRBV15
CATSKGPGLAEETQYF
TGTGCCACCAGCAAAGGCCCGGGACTGGCGGAAGAGACCCAGTACTTC
>14|NA|TRBJ2-2|NA|TRBV27
CASSPDYEGGELFF
TGTGCCAGCAGTCCTGACTATGAAGGCGGGGAGCTGTTTTTT
>15|NA|TRBJ2-3|NA|TRBV27
CASSPQDSYTDTQYF
TGTGCCAGCAGTCCTCAGGACAGTTACACAGATACGCAGTATTTT
>13|NA|TRBJ2-1|NA|TRBV27
CASKDYLYGEQFF
TGTGCCAGCAAGGATTATTTATATGGCGAGCAGTTCTTC
>16|few|TRBJ2-5|TRBD2|TRBV7-9
CASSSPTSGVAETQYF
TGTGCCAGCAGCTCCCCGACTAGCGGGGTAGCGGAGACCCAGTACTTC
>13|NA|TRBJ2-7|NA|TRBV7-2
CASSLGSFYEQYF
TGTGCCAGCAGCTTAGGTTCTTTCTACGAGCAGTACTTC
>13|once|TRBJ2-3|NA|TRBV6-4
CASSEFGTDTQYF
TGTGCCAGCAGTGAATTCGGCACAGATACGCAGTATTTT
>15|NA|TRBJ2-1|NA|TRBV4-3
CASSQDRQDYNEQFF
TGCGCCAGCAGCCAAGATCGCCAGGACTACAATGAGCAGTTCTTC
>14|NA|TRBJ2-7|NA|TRBV4-3
CASSLEPGSYEQYF
TGCGCCAGCAGCCTTGAGCCAGGGTCCTACGAGCAGTACTTC
>15|once|TRBJ2-2|TRBD2|TRBV5-4
CASSLGLAGAGELFF
TGTGCCAGCAGCTTAGGACTAGCGGGAGCCGGGGAGCTGTTTTTT
>16|NA|TRBJ2-2|NA|TRBV6-5
CASSYWGAEDTGELFF
TGTGCCAGCAGTTATTGGGGGGCCGAGGACACCGGGGAGCTGTTTTTT
>13|NA|TRBJ2-7|NA|TRBV27
CASSLSRDYEQYF
TGTGCCAGCAGTTTATCTAGGGACTACGAGCAGTACTTC
>17|NA|TRBJ1-5|NA|TRBV19
CASSIDRSGAMGQPQHF
TGTGCCAGTAGTATAGATCGTTCAGGGGCGATGGGTCAGCCCCAGCATTTT
>13|NA|TRBJ1-2|NA|TRBV7-3
CASSPSPLGGYTF
TGTGCCAGCAGCCCGAGTCCCTTAGGTGGCTACACCTTC
>15|NA|TRBJ2-5|NA|TRBV11-2
CASSPVDGRRETQYF
TGTGCCAGCAGCCCGGTCGATGGACGGAGAGAGACCCAGTACTTC
>16|NA|TRBJ1-4|NA|TRBV28
CASSATRGLLREKLFF
TGTGCCAGCAGTGCCACCCGTGGGCTCCTTAGGGAAAAACTGTTTTTT
>13|NA|TRBJ2-7|NA|TRBV19
CASSIGLGTEQYF
TGTGCCAGTAGTATAGGGCTCGGGACCGAGCAGTACTTC
>15|NA|TRBJ2-2|NA|TRBV4-2
CASSQVMGNTGELFF
TGTGCCAGCAGCCAAGTCATGGGTAACACCGGGGAGCTGTTTTTT
>14|few|TRBJ2-7|NA|TRBV6-5
CASSSGHNSYEQYF
TGTGCCAGCAGTAGTGGACACAACTCCTACGAGCAGTACTTC
>14|few|TRBJ1-2|TRBD1|TRBV2
CASSGQGAKSGYTF
TGTGCCAGCAGTGGACAGGGGGCGAAGAGCGGCTACACCTTC
>15|few|TRBJ1-5|TRBD1|TRBV4-1
CASSMTGGDNQPQHF
TGCGCCAGCAGCATGACAGGGGGGGACAATCAGCCCCAGCATTTT
>17|NA|TRBJ2-1|NA|TRBV5-6
CASSLGLGFSSYNEQFF
TGTGCCAGCAGCTTGGGACTAGGTTTCAGCTCCTACAATGAGCAGTTCTTC
>18|NA|TRBJ2-7|NA|TRBV13
CASSLGLDLSPQPYEQYF
TGTGCCAGCAGCTTAGGTTTAGATCTATCCCCCCAGCCCTACGAGCAGTACTTC